This note documents a single TCR beta chain sequence. Trimming at V came to 2 bases and at J to 0 bases, leaving 17 bases not matched to a gene. There are 21 residues in the CDR3. Germline CDR1 reads SGHRS; CDR2 reads YFSETQ. Enrolled through a virtual design, the participants were between roughly 18 and 90 years of age and came from fewer than 30 US areas. The source of the sample is a study of blood T cell repertoires in COVID-19. Across the whole study: Sites across the United States, Italy and Spain contributed samples from acute and convalescent COVID-19. PBMCs, B-cell-depleted T cells, or T cells provided the cDNA or gDNA that made up the material.

Per the original methods: The assay estimated nucleated cells by amplifying reference gene primers. Data came from immunoSEQ multiplex PCR; TCRdb stores just in-frame clones and leaves some out. That table is the source of V, J and clone size, and D and trimming were worked out from the DNA. This sample yields about 400,000 clones, of which just under 90% are seen a single time; less than 2% belongs to the top ten. The TCR sequence derives from a woman aged 30 to 39 who had recovered from COVID-19. The chain joins TRBV5-1 to TRBJ2-1, with 10 bases aligning to TRBD2. The specimen was PBMCs or T cells enriched from blood (not recorded which). The CDR3: CASSFFELAGSLRSSYNEQFF. The DNA for the CDR3 is TGCGCCAGCAGCTTCTTCGAACTAGCGGGATCTTTGCGGAGCTCCTACAATGAGCAGTTCTTC.